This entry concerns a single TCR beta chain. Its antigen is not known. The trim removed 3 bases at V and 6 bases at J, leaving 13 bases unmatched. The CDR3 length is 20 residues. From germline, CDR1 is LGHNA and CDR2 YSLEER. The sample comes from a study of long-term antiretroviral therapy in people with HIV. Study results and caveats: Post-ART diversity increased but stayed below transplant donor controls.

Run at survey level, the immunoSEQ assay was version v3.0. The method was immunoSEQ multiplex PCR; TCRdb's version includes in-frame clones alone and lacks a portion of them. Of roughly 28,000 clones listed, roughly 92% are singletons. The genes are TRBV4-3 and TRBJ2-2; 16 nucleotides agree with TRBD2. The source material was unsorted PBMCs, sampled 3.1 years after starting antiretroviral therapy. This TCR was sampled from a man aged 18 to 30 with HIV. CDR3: CASSHGTGTSGGAVAGELFF. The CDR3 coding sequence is TGCGCCAGCAGCCACGGCACCGGGACTAGCGGGGGGGCGGTTGCCGGGGAGCTGTTTTTT.